This T cell receptor (beta chain) was recovered during a study of T cell repertoires in cytomegalovirus infection (dated by TCRdb to about 2019). Concerning the study at large: The HLA type of each donor mattered for the analysis, because public TCR beta signatures pointed to carriage of CMV infection along with the matching HLA type. Beyond this particular receptor, the publication reports: In both this cohort and an independent cohort of some 380 donors, the cumulative frequency of public TCR beta family members distinguished carriers of CMV infection plus the relevant HLA type. In the ex vivo response, HLA-C-restricted CMV-specific TCR beta clonotypes were dominant, and in two of eight donors the single most frequent clonotype came from this HLA-C-restricted group.

This clonotype was observed at least ten times. This receptor's antigen is unknown. Base qualities were left out, and no much larger clone turns up one base away. These reads were obtained on an Illumina HiSeq 1500. TCRdb applied fastp at Q25 and MiXCR to the public reads, then kept only in-frame beta chains. Rows merge per CDR3 protein into single entries with the most common DNA and genes. The table for this sample lists about 250,000 distinct CDR3 sequences; roughly 6.5% of them were counted only once. Less than 7.5% of the sample is in the top ten clones. V is clipped by 5 bases and J by 0 bases, and the sequence between their germline boundaries is 12 bases long. Reading the germline V gene gives CDR1 SGHAT and CDR2 FQNNGV. From the cysteine through the phenylalanine, the CDR3 covers 15 amino acids. CDR3 DNA is the only sequence kept; it has 45 bases, read in frame from the first base.

The origin of this receptor is a human donor in good health (CMV status not recorded). Some clones in this sample may be carry-over from other donors' samples. Sequencing was done on a sample of PBMCs. The receptor chain draws on TRBV11-2 and TRBJ2-3, with no reliable assignment of the D segment. The encoded CDR3 is CASSPPAPSTDTQYF. The nucleotide sequence is given as TGTGCCAGCAGCCCCCCGGCACCTAGCACAGATACGCAGTATTTT.